A selection of T cell receptor beta chains follows, all from one sample in a study of T-cell memory formation after mild COVID-19. Each CDR3 protein gets one entry after TCRdb re-called the 5' RACE reads with MiXCR. The data contain around 200,000 distinct CDR3 sequences, roughly 10% of them singletons. The sample consisted of PBMCs or a T cell subset sorted from them (not recorded which). These receptors all stem from a man between 18 and 29 years old who had mild COVID-19 (a few samples of this study predate the infection). Cell type and time point are not known. Each CDR3 is given with its conserved first and last residue. A D gene is named only where the DNA matches it firmly. Clone size is stated in some rows and not others, as once, few, many or a class when expanded.

abundance	d_gene	j_gene	v_gene	CDR3nt	CDR3aa
.	.	TRBJ2-7	TRBV2	TGTGCCAGCAGCTTCGACAGGTTCTACGAGCAGTACTTC	CASSFDRFYEQYF
many	.	TRBJ2-1	TRBV7-2	TGTGCCAGCAGCTTAGTAGGGGCAGCTACCTACAATGAGCAGTTCTTC	CASSLVGAATYNEQFF
.	TRBD2	TRBJ2-1	TRBV12-3/TRBV12-4	TGTGCCAGCAGTAGTTCTAGCGGGGCTTACAATGAGCAGTTCTTC	CASSSSSGAYNEQFF
.	.	TRBJ2-1	TRBV7-9	TGTGCCAGCAGCTACCAGGGTGAGCAGTTCTTC	CASSYQGEQFF
many	TRBD2	TRBJ2-7	TRBV7-2	TGTGCCAGCAGCTTAGTGGTGACTAGCGGTTACGAGCAGTACTTC	CASSLVVTSGYEQYF
many	.	TRBJ2-3	TRBV7-4	TGTGCCAGCAGCCAGCTCGGTTTTCTGAGGGCGCCCACAGATACGCAGTATTTT	CASSQLGFLRAPTDTQYF
.	TRBD1	TRBJ1-5	TRBV7-9	TGTGCCAGCGGCGGACAGGGGGCTCAGCCCCAGCATTTT	CASGGQGAQPQHF
.	.	TRBJ1-1	TRBV5-1	TGCGCCAGCAGCCCGCGGGGGGGGGCGGGTGAAGCTTTCTTT	CASSPRGGAGEAFF
few	.	TRBJ2-3	TRBV4-3	TGCGCCAGCAGCCAAGATAGGACATCTAGGACGCAGTATTTT	CASSQDRTSRTQYF
.	TRBD1	TRBJ1-5	TRBV20-1	TGCAGTGCTAGCCGGGGGACAGGGAATAATCAGCCCCAGCATTTT	CSASRGTGNNQPQHF
many	TRBD2	TRBJ2-1	TRBV7-8	TGTGCCAGCAGACGAGCTCTAGCGGGGGCCAACAATGAGCAGTTCTTC	CASRRALAGANNEQFF
few	.	TRBJ2-2	TRBV5-1	TGCGCCAGCAGCTTGGTACTGGGAAACGGGGAGCTGTTTTTT	CASSLVLGNGELFF
many	TRBD2	TRBJ2-3	TRBV20-1	TGCAGTGCTACCCCGGGGGGGGCCCGCACAGATACGCAGTATTTT	CSATPGGARTDTQYF
.	TRBD1	TRBJ2-7	TRBV7-6	TGTGCCAGCAGCTTATCGAGCAGGGGGCATGGAGAGCAGTACTTC	CASSLSSRGHGEQYF
.	.	TRBJ2-3	TRBV6-6	TGTGCCAGCGCTCGACAAGCAAATACGCAGTATTTT	CASARQANTQYF
many	.	TRBJ1-2	TRBV20-1	TGCAGTGCTAGAAAGGTGCGCGGCTACACCTTC	CSARKVRGYTF
.	TRBD1	TRBJ2-2	TRBV2	TGTGCCAGCAGCCTGGACAGGGTAAAAACCGGGGAGCTGTTTTTT	CASSLDRVKTGELFF
.	.	TRBJ1-3	TRBV4-3	TGCGCCAGCAGCCAAGACCCGCGAGCCGAGGACAAAGGAAACACCATATATTTT	CASSQDPRAEDKGNTIYF
.	.	TRBJ2-4	TRBV3-1	TGTGCCAGCAGCCACCCTTCGGAAACGGCAAACATTCAGTACTTC	CASSHPSETANIQYF
.	.	TRBJ2-5	TRBV7-9	TGTGCCAGCAGCTTGCAGACAGTCCAAGAGACCCAGTACTTC	CASSLQTVQETQYF
few	.	TRBJ2-7	TRBV12-3/TRBV12-4	TGTGCCAGCCGGGACGGAACCTACGAGCAGTACTTC	CASRDGTYEQYF
few	.	TRBJ2-2	TRBV7-2	TGTGCCAGCAGCCGTGGTGCAAACACCGGGGAGCTGTTTTTT	CASSRGANTGELFF
.	.	TRBJ2-2	TRBV14	TGTGCCAGCAAGGCGGAAGTTTCCACCGGGGAGCTGTTTTTT	CASKAEVSTGELFF
many	.	TRBJ2-5	TRBV7-2	TGTGCCAGCAGCTTATCGAGAGAGACCCAGTACTTC	CASSLSRETQYF
many	.	TRBJ2-1	TRBV5-1	TGCGCCAGCATTGCCAACAATGAGCAGTTCTTC	CASIANNEQFF
many	.	TRBJ1-2	TRBV7-2	TGTGCCAGCAGCTTCCGGGGTTATGGCTACACCTTC	CASSFRGYGYTF
many	.	TRBJ2-2	TRBV27	TGTGCCAGCAGTTTACCGGAAGGCGGGGAGCTGTTTTTT	CASSLPEGGELFF
once	.	TRBJ1-1	TRBV11-3	TGTGCCAGCAGTCCTGACAGTTACTATGAAGCTTTCTTT	CASSPDSYYEAFF
few	.	TRBJ1-2	TRBV6-2/TRBV6-3	TGTGCCAGCAGTTTCCAGGTCCAAGGCTACACCTTC	CASSFQVQGYTF
many	.	TRBJ2-3	TRBV6-1	TGTGCCAGCAGTGACCGCCAGCCAGATACGCAGTATTTT	CASSDRQPDTQYF
.	.	TRBJ1-1	TRBV7-9	TGTGCCACCACGCGGGATGGGGGGGCCACTGAAGCTTTCTTT	CATTRDGGATEAFF
few	.	TRBJ2-1	TRBV5-1	TGCGCCAGCAGCTTTATCAGAGGGGCGAGCTACAATGAGCAGTTCTTC	CASSFIRGASYNEQFF
few	TRBD2	TRBJ2-4	TRBV7-2	TGTGCCAGCAGCTGGGGGGGAATAGCCAAAAACATTCAGTACTTC	CASSWGGIAKNIQYF
many	TRBD2	TRBJ2-3	TRBV29-1	TGCAGCGTTGATATCGGGGGGTTAACGGATACGCAGTATTTT	CSVDIGGLTDTQYF
few	.	TRBJ2-1	TRBV20-1	TGCAGTGCTAGACGGCTGGAAAGTGAGCAGTTCTTC	CSARRLESEQFF
many	.	TRBJ1-1	TRBV23-1	TGCGCCAGCAGTCAATGGGACATCCGAGGACGGGGTCCTGAAGCTTTCTTT	CASSQWDIRGRGPEAFF
.	TRBD2	TRBJ2-5	TRBV20-1	TGCAGTGCGGTAGCGGGTCAAGAGACCCAGTACTTC	CSAVAGQETQYF
.	.	TRBJ1-2	TRBV18	TGTGCCAGCTCACCATTTGAGGCCAGTTTCAACTATGGCTACACCTTC	CASSPFEASFNYGYTF
many	.	TRBJ2-3	TRBV5-1	TGCGCCAGCAGTCCAAGCCCTATTTTGAGCACAGATACGCAGTATTTT	CASSPSPILSTDTQYF
few	.	TRBJ2-5	TRBV11-2	TGTGCCAGCAGCTTAGGGGCTTCAGGGCGCGGAGAGACCCAGTACTTC	CASSLGASGRGETQYF
few	.	TRBJ2-1	TRBV20-1	TGCAGTGCTAGACGAGTTACTGAGCAGTTCTTC	CSARRVTEQFF
.	.	TRBJ1-5	TRBV5-1	TGCGCCAGCAGCCCTACCCCAGGTAATCAGCCCCAGCATTTT	CASSPTPGNQPQHF
few	.	TRBJ2-5	TRBV25-1	TGTGCCAGCAGTGAATCATCAGTCCCCCAGGGGACCCAGTACTTC	CASSESSVPQGTQYF
.	TRBD1	TRBJ1-2	TRBV12-3/TRBV12-4	TGTGCCAGCAGTTCGACAGGGGGCAGGGGCTACACCTTC	CASSSTGGRGYTF
.	.	TRBJ2-1	TRBV25-1	TGTGCCAGCAGTGATCTCGGAGGGGGGGGAGATGGTGAGCAGTTCTTC	CASSDLGGGGDGEQFF
few	TRBD2	TRBJ2-2	TRBV6-2/TRBV6-3	TGTGCCAGCAGTCCCCAGCTAGCGGAGAACACCGGGGAGCTGTTTTTT	CASSPQLAENTGELFF
few	.	TRBJ2-1	TRBV6-5	TGTGCCAGCAGCAACGAAGGGTACGATGAGCAGTTCTTC	CASSNEGYDEQFF
.	TRBD2	TRBJ2-5	TRBV5-6	TGTGCCAGCAGCGCGCGACCGGGACTAGCACAAGAGACCCAGTACTTC	CASSARPGLAQETQYF
few	.	TRBJ1-4	TRBV6-5	TGTGCCGTTCGGAGGGCCTCAACTAATGAAAAACTGTTTTTT	CAVRRASTNEKLFF
many	.	TRBJ2-2	TRBV12-3/TRBV12-4	TGTGCCAGCAGTTTAGTTTCAGGGAACACCGGGGAGCTGTTTTTT	CASSLVSGNTGELFF
few	TRBD2	TRBJ2-3	TRBV5-1	TGCGCCAGCAGCCCCGCCTTGACTAGCGGGGACACAGATACGCAGTATTTT	CASSPALTSGDTDTQYF